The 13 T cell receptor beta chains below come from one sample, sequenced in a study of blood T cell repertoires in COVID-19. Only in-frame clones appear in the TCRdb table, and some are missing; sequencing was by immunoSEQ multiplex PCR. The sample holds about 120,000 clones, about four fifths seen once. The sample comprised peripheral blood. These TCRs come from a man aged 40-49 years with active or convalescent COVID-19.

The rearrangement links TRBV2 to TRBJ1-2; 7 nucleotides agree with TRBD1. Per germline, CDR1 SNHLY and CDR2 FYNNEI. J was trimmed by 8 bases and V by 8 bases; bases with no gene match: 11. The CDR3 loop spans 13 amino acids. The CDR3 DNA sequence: TGTGCCAGCTTGGGCACAGGGGTAGGGGGCTACACCTTC. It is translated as CASLGTGVGGYTF.

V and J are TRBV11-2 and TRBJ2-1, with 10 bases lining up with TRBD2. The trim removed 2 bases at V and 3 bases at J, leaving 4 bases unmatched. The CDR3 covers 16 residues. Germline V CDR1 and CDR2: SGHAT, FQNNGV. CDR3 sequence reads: CASSLLAGEIYNEQFF. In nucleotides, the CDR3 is TGTGCCAGCAGCTTACTAGCGGGAGAAATCTACAATGAGCAGTTCTTC.

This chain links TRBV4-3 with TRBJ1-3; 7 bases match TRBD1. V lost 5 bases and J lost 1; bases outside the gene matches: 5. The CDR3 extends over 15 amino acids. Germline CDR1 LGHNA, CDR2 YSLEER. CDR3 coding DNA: TGCGCCAGCAGCACAACGGACAGGTCTGGAAACACCATATATTTT. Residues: CASSTTDRSGNTIYF.

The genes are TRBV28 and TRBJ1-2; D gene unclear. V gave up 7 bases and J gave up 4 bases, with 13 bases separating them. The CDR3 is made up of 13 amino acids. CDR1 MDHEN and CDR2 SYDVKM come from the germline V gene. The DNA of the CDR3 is TGTGCCAGCAACGTGACACCCCTCTATGGCTACACCTTC. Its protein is CASNVTPLYGYTF.

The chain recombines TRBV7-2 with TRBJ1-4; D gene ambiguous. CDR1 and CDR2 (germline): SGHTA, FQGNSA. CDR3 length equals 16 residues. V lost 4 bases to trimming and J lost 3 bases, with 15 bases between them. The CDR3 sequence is CASSSRLLDSNEKLFF. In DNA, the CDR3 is TGTGCCAGCAGCTCTCGGCTCCTAGATTCTAATGAAAAACTGTTTTTT.

The CDR3 protein is CASRTTGGNQPQHF. In nucleotides, the CDR3 is TGTGCCAGCAGAACTACAGGGGGCAATCAGCCCCAGCATTTT. V and J are TRBV6-5 and TRBJ1-5; 7 positions match TRBD1. The trim removed 6 bases at V and 2 bases at J, leaving 4 bases unmatched. This CDR3 comprises 14 residues. The germline CDR1 and CDR2 sequences are MNHEY and SVGAGI.

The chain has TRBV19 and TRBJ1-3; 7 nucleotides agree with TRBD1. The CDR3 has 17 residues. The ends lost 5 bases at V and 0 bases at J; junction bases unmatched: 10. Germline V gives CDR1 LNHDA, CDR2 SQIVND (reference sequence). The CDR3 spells CASSLLPGQSSGNTIYF. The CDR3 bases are TGTGCCAGTAGTTTACTTCCGGGACAGAGCTCTGGAAACACCATATATTTT.

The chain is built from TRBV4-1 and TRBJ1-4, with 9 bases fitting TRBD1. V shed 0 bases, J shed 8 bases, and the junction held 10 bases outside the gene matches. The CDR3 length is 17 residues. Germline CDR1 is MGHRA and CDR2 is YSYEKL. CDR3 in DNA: TGCGCCAGCAGCCAAGATAGAAACAGGGGGCTGGTGGAAAAACTGTTTTTT. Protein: CASSQDRNRGLVEKLFF.

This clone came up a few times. Here the CDR3 DNA reads TGCGCCAGCAGCCAAGTAGTAACAGGGAACACTGAAGCTTTCTTT. This sequence encodes CASSQVVTGNTEAFF. The chain couples TRBV4-3 to TRBJ1-1; tentatively, D is TRBD1 (5 bases). V gave up 1 base and J gave up 1 base, with 10 bases separating them. The CDR3 contains 15 residues. Germline CDR1 and CDR2: LGHNA and YSLEER.

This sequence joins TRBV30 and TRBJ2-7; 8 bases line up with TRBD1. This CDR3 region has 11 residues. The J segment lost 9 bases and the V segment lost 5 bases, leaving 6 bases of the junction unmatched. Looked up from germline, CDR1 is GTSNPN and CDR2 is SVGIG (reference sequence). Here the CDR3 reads CAWGQGYWQYF. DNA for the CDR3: TGTGCCTGGGGACAGGGATATTGGCAGTACTTC.

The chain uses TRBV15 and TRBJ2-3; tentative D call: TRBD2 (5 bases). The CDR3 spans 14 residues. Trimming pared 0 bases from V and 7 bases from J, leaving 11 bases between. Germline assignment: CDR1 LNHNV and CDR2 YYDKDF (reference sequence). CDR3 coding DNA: TGTGCCACCAGCAGAGAAGACTACGGATATACGCAGTATTTT. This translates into CATSREDYGYTQYF.

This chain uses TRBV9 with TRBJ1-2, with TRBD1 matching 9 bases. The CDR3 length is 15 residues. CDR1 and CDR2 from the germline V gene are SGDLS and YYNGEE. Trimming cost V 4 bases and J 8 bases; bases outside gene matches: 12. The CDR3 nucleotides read TGTGCCAGCAGCCTTGACGGGACAGGGACTTTAGGCTACACCTTC. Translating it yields CASSLDGTGTLGYTF. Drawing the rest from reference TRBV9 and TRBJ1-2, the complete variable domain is DSGVTQTPKHLITATGQRVTLRCSPRSGDLSVYWYQQSLDQGLQFLIQYYNGEERAKGNILERFSAQQFPDLHSELNLSSLELGDSALYFCASSLDGTGTLGYTFGSGTRLTVV.

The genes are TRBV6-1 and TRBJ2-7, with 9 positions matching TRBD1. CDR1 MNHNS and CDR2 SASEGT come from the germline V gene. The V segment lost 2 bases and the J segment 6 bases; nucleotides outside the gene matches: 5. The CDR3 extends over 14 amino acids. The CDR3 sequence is CASSERTGVSEQYF. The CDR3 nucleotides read TGTGCCAGCAGTGAACGGACAGGGGTCAGCGAGCAGTACTTC.